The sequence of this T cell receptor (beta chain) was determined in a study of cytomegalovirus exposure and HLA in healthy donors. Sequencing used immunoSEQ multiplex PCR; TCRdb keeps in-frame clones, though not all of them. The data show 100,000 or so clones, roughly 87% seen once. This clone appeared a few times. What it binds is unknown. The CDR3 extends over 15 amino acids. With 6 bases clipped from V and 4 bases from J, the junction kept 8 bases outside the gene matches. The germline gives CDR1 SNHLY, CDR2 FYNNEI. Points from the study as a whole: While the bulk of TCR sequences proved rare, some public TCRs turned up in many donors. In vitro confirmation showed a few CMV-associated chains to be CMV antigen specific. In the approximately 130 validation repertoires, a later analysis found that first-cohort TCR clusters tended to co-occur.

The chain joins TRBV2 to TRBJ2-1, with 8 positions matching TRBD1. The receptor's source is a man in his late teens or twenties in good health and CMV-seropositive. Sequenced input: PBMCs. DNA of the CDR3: TGTGCCAGCAGAAACCGGGACAGGAGATACAATGAGCAGTTCTTC. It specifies CASRNRDRRYNEQFF. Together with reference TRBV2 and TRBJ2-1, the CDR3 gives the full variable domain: EPEVTQTPSHQVTQMGQEVILRCVPISNHLYFYWYRQILGQKVEFLVSFYNNEISEKSEIFDDQFSVERPDGSNFTLKIRSTKLEDSAMYFCASRNRDRRYNEQFFGPGTRLTVL.